These T cell receptor beta chains were read from a single sample in a study of T cells in localized non-small cell lung cancer. The table came from immunoSEQ multiplex PCR; TCRdb's copy has only in-frame clones and leaves some out. Of approximately 140,000 clones listed, roughly 90% are singletons. The sample here was peripheral blood, taken before any cancer treatment. Receptors were obtained from a female donor older than 55 with stage I lung adenocarcinoma. Both conserved end residues are part of each CDR3. The D gene is left open where the match is weak. Expanded clones get a size class; other rows say once, few or many, or leave the size out.

>TRBJ1-1|.|TRBV5-4|.
CASSLGPERGEAFF
TGTGCCAGCAGCTTGGGCCCCGAAAGAGGCGAAGCTTTCTTT
>TRBJ2-1|.|TRBV7-3|.
CASSLNRGLENEQFF
TGTGCCAGCAGCTTAAACAGGGGACTAGAAAATGAGCAGTTCTTC
>TRBJ1-3|.|TRBV7-9|.
CASGSEGFRGNTIYF
TGTGCCAGCGGGTCGGAGGGATTCAGGGGAAACACCATATATTTT
>TRBJ2-1|TRBD2|TRBV7-9|.
CASERGSGRYNEQFF
TGTGCCAGTGAACGAGGTAGCGGGAGGTATAATGAGCAGTTCTTC
>TRBJ2-7|TRBD1|TRBV19|few
CASSHGTGAYEQYF
TGTGCCAGTAGTCACGGGACAGGGGCCTACGAGCAGTACTTC
>TRBJ2-7|.|TRBV5-4|.
CASSLVGNRVEDF
TGTGCCAGCAGCTTGGTTGGAAACAGGGTTGAAGACTTC
>TRBJ2-2|TRBD2|TRBV28|.
CASSLGLAVPGELFF
TGTGCCAGCAGTTTGGGACTAGCGGTACCCGGGGAGCTGTTTTTT
>TRBJ1-4|.|TRBV6-5|.
CASSPPGGSEKLFF
TGTGCCAGCAGTCCGCCCGGGGGTTCTGAAAAACTGTTTTTT
>TRBJ2-1|.|TRBV11-2|.
CASSSSLTGSSYNEQFF
TGTGCCAGCAGCTCCTCGCTAACGGGTAGCTCCTACAATGAGCAGTTCTTC
>TRBJ2-3|TRBD2|TRBV2|once
CASRVLTSGSTDTQYF
TGTGCCAGCAGAGTTCTGACTAGCGGAAGCACAGATACGCAGTATTTT
>TRBJ2-3|.|TRBV19|.
CASFLGNTQYF
TGTGCCAGTTTTTTAGGGAATACGCAGTATTTT
>TRBJ2-5|TRBD2|TRBV28|.
CASTVWGGQETQYF
TGTGCCAGCACTGTATGGGGGGGCCAAGAGACCCAGTACTTC
>TRBJ2-7|.|TRBV2|.
CASSEAPAAYEQYF
TGTGCCAGCAGTGAAGCTCCAGCTGCCTACGAGCAGTACTTC
>TRBJ1-1|.|TRBV13|.
CASSLLSRVNTEAFF
TGTGCCAGCAGCTTACTTTCGCGTGTGAACACTGAAGCTTTCTTT
>TRBJ1-3|.|TRBV29-1|.
CSARTLGNTIYF
TGCAGCGCCAGGACATTAGGAAACACCATATATTTT
>TRBJ2-7|.|TRBV29-1|.
CSVEFSYEQYF
TGCAGCGTAGAATTCTCCTACGAGCAGTACTTC
>TRBJ2-5|TRBD2|TRBV28|.
CASRRRSGSGRTQYF
TGTGCCAGCAGAAGAAGGAGCGGGAGTGGGAGGACCCAGTACTTC
>TRBJ1-4|.|TRBV2|.
CASSVGHAGEKLFF
TGTGCCAGCAGTGTGGGCCACGCGGGGGAAAAACTGTTTTTT
>TRBJ1-2|.|TRBV5-1|.
CASSLSPQGQGDGYTF
TGCGCCAGCTCACTTTCCCCCCAGGGGCAGGGCGATGGCTACACCTTC
>TRBJ1-2|.|TRBV10-3|.
CAISSRNLHGYTF
TGTGCCATCAGTTCACGTAACCTTCATGGCTACACCTTC
>TRBJ1-2|.|TRBV30|.
CAWSAAGPPYGYTF
TGTGCCTGGAGTGCAGCAGGACCTCCCTATGGCTACACCTTC
>TRBJ1-2|.|TRBV6-5|.
CASSYRRTGINYGYTF
TGTGCCAGCAGTTACCGTAGAACAGGGATAAACTATGGCTACACCTTC
>TRBJ1-1|.|TRBV11-1|.
CASSLARGAEAFF
TGTGCCAGCAGCTTAGCCCGGGGGGCTGAAGCTTTCTTT
>TRBJ2-1|.|TRBV30|.
CAWRTAVTYNEQFF
TGTGCCTGGAGAACAGCGGTGACCTACAATGAGCAGTTCTTC
>TRBJ2-7|.|TRBV7-2|.
CASSLVGGSYEQYF
TGTGCCAGCAGCTTAGTCGGGGGTTCCTACGAGCAGTACTTC
>TRBJ1-2|.|TRBV27|once
CAIRGRLGGYTF
TGTGCCATCCGGGGGCGTCTGGGTGGCTACACCTTC
>TRBJ1-5|.|TRBV28|once
CASSLLGGQPQHF
TGTGCCAGCAGTTTACTTGGTGGTCAGCCCCAGCATTTT